Sequencing of this T cell receptor beta chain was carried out in a study of lymphopenia after photon versus proton radiotherapy. Overall study findings and caveats: Proton therapy kept repertoires fairly stable, unlike photons, which gained effector/memory cells. Post-nadir TCR diversity decline inversely tracked overall survival among those who died. Oligoclonal CD8+ Temra expansion after nadir drove photon patients' diversity drop.

Produced via immunoSEQ multiplex PCR; TCRdb's table is partial and in-frame only. The sample consists of 89,000 or so clones, about four fifths of them appearing once. This clone was observed a few times. The antigen remains unidentified. The sequencing here drew on peripheral blood, taken from a patient treated with proton-based radiotherapy. This receptor was identified in a man aged 55-75 years with pancreatic cancer.

CDR3: CASSLYVGGNYGYTF. In nucleotides, the CDR3 is TGTGCCAGCAGCCTTTATGTAGGGGGTAACTATGGCTACACCTTC. The chain combines TRBV7-9 with TRBJ1-2, with D tentatively TRBD1 (6 bases). Per the germline V gene, CDR1 is SEHNR and CDR2 is FQNEAQ (reference sequence). Trimming took 5 bases from V and 1 from J, leaving 14 bases between them. The CDR3 spans 15 residues.